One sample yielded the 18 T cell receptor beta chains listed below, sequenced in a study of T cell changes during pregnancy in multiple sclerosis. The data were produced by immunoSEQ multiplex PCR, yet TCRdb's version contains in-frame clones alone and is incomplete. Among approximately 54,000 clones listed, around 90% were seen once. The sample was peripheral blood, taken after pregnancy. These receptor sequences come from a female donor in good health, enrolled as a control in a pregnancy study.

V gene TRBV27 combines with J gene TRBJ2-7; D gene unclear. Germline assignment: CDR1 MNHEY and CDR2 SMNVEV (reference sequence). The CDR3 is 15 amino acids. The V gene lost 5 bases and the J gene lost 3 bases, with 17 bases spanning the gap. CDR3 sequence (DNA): TGTGCCAGCAGTCTCCTGGCGGCCACCTTCTACGAGCAGTACTTC. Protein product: CASSLLAATFYEQYF.

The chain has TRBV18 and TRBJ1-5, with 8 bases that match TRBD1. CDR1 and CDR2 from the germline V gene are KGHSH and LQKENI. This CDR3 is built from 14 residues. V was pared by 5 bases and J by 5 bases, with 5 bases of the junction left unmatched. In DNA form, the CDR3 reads TGTGCCAGCTCATCGGGACAGGAATATCAGCCCCAGCATTTT. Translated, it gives CASSSGQEYQPQHF.

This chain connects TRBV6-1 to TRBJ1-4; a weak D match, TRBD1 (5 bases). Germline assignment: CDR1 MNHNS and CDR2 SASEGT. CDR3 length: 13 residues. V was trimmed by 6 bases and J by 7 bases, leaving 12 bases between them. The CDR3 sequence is CASSVGAGEKLFF. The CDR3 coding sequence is TGTGCCAGCAGCGTTGGGGCTGGTGAAAAACTGTTTTTT.

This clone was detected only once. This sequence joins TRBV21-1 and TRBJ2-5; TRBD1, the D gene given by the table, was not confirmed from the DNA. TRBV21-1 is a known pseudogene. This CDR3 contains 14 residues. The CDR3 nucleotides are TGTGCCAGCAGCAAACGGGACAGGGAAGAGACCCAGTACTTC. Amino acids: CASSKRDREETQYF.

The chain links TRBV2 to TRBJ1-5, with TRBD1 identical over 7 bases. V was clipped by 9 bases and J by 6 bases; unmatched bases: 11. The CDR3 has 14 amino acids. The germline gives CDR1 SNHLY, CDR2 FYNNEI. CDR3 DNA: TGTGCCAGTCGTGACAGGGAAGCAGGTCAGCCCCAGCATTTT. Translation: CASRDREAGQPQHF.

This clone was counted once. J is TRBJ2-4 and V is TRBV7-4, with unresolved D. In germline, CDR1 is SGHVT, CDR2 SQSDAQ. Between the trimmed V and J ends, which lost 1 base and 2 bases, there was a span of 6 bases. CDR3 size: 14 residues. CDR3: CASSLGLPKNIQYF. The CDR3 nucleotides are TGTGCCAGCAGCTTAGGACTTCCCAAAAACATTCAGTACTTC.

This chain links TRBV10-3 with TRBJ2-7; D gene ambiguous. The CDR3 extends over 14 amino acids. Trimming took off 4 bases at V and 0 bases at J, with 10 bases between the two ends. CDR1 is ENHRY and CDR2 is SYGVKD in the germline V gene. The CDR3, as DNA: TGTGCCATCAGTGTCTCGGTTTTCTCCTACGAGCAGTACTTC. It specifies CAISVSVFSYEQYF.

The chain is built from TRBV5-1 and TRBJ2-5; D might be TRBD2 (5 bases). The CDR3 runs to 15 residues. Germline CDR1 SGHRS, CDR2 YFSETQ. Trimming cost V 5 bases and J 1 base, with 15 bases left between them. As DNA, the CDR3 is TGCGCCAGCAGACGCTCGAGGACTCCCCAAGAGACCCAGTACTTC. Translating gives CASRRSRTPQETQYF. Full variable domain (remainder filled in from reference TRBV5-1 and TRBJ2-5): KAGVTQTPRYLIKTRGQQVTLSCSPISGHRSVSWYQQTPGQGLQFLFEYFSETQRNKGNFPGRFSGRQFSNSRSEMNVSTLELGDSALYLCASRRSRTPQETQYFGPGTRLLVL.

The CDR3 DNA follows: TGCGCCAGCAGCCCCTTATTGACACCCTCTAACACCATATATTTT. Amino acid sequence: CASSPLLTPSNTIYF. The rearrangement links TRBV4-1 to TRBJ1-3; D call uncertain. Germline CDR1 is MGHRA and CDR2 is YSYEKL. This CDR3 has 15 residues. Trimming cost V 4 bases and J 7 bases, with 17 bases left between them.

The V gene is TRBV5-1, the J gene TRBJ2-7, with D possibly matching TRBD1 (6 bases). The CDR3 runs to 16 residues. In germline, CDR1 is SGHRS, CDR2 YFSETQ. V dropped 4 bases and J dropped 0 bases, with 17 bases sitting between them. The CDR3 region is CASSSGLTGYSYEQYF. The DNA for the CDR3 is TGCGCCAGCAGCAGTGGCCTTACAGGGTACTCCTACGAGCAGTACTTC.

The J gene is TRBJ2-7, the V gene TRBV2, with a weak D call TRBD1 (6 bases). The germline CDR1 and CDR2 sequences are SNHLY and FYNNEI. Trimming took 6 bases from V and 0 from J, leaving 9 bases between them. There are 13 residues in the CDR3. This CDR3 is CASSDRLSYEQYF. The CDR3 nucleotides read TGTGCCAGCAGCGACAGGCTCTCCTACGAGCAGTACTTC.

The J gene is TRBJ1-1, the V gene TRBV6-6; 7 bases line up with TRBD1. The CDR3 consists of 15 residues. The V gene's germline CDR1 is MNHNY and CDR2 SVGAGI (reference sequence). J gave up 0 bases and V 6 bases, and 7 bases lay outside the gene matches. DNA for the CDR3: TGTGCCAGCAGCCCGGGACAGACCATGAACACTGAAGCTTTCTTT. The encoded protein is CASSPGQTMNTEAFF.

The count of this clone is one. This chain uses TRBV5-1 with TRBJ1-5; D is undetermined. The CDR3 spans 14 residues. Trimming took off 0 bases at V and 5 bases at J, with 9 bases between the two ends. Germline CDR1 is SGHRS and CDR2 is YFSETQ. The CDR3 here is CASSLGGKDQPQHF. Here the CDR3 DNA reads TGCGCCAGCAGCTTGGGAGGGAAAGATCAGCCCCAGCATTTT.

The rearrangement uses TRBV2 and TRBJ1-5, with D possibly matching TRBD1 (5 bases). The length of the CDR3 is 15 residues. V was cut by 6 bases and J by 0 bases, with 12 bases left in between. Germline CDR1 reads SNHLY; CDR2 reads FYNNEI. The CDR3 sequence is CASRGGTTSNQPQHF. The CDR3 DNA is TGTGCCAGCAGGGGGGGGACGACTAGCAATCAGCCCCAGCATTTT.

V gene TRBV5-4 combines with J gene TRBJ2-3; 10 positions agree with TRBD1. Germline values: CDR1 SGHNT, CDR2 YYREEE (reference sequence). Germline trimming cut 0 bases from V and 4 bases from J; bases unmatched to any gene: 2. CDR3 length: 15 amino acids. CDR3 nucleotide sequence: TGTGCCAGCAGCTTGGGACAGGGGGCCGCAGATACGCAGTATTTT. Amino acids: CASSLGQGAADTQYF. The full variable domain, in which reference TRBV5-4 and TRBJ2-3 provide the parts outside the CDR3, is ETGVTQSPTHLIKTRGQQVTLRCSSQSGHNTVSWYQQALGQGPQFIFQYYREEENGRGNFPPRFSGLQFPNYSSELNVNALELDDSALYLCASSLGQGAADTQYFGPGTRLTVL.

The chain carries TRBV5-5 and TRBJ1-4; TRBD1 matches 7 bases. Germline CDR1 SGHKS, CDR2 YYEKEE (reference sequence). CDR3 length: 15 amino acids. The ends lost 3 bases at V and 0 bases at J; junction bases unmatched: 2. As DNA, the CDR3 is TGTGCCAGCAGCTATCAGGGGGCAACTAATGAAAAACTGTTTTTT. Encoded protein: CASSYQGATNEKLFF.

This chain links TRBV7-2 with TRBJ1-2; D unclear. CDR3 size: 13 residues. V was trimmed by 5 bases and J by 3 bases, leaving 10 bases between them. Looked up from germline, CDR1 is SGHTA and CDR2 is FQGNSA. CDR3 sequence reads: CASSLRMDYGYTF. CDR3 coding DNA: TGTGCCAGCAGCCTACGTATGGACTATGGCTACACCTTC. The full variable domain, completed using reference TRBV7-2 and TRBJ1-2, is GAGVSQSPSNKVTEKGKDVELRCDPISGHTALYWYRQSLGQGLEFLIYFQGNSAPDKSGLPSDRFSAERTGGSVSTLTIQRTQQEDSAVYLCASSLRMDYGYTFGSGTRLTVV.

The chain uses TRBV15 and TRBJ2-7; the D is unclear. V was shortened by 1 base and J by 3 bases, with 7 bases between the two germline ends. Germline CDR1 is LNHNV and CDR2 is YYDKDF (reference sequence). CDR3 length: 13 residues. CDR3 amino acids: CATSRAHYYEQYF. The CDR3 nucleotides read TGTGCCACCAGCAGAGCACATTACTACGAGCAGTACTTC.